This T cell receptor beta chain was found in a study of T cell changes during pregnancy in multiple sclerosis. Produced via immunoSEQ multiplex PCR; TCRdb's table is partial and in-frame only. The sample lists 40,000 to 55,000 clones; 75% to 95% were seen once. This receptor was obtained from a female donor with multiple sclerosis, enrolled in a pregnancy study. The starting material was CD8+ T cells from peripheral blood mononuclear cells, obtained in the second trimester of pregnancy.

CDR3 sequence: CASSYLGQTGELFF. For the CDR3, the DNA is TGTGCCAGCAGTTACCTGGGACAGACCGGGGAGCTGTTTTTT. The chain joins TRBV6-6 to TRBJ2-2; 7 nucleotides align to TRBD1. The CDR3 length is 14 residues. Trimming at V came to 2 bases and at J to 5 bases, leaving 2 bases not matched to a gene. Germline-derived CDR1 and CDR2 are MNHNY and SVGAGI (reference sequence).